A single sample gave rise to the 27 T cell receptor beta chains below, sequenced in a study of cytomegalovirus exposure and HLA in healthy donors (dated by TCRdb to 2017 to 2019). The library was built by means of the immunoSEQ multiplex PCR assay. For the multiplex PCR, a mixture combining 60 forward primers for TCR Vbeta segments and 13 reverse primers for TCR Jbeta segments was used. As stored in TCRdb, this immuneACCESS dataset retains in-frame rearrangements with V and J assigned. A fraction of the clones does not appear; measured against another copy, unresolved V genes explain less than half of the discrepancy, and the remainder lacks a known reason. The sample table records about 91,000 clones; 60% to 65% of these occur just once. Clones ranked in the top ten supply around 2% of the sample. Sample: PBMCs. The source is a human donor in good health.

The V gene is TRBV4-2, the J gene TRBJ1-2; D may be TRBD1 (5 bases). Germline V CDR1 and CDR2: LGHNA, YNFKEQ. The CDR3 is 15 residues long. The V end was cut by 0 bases, the J end by 3 bases, with 11 bases between. The CDR3 DNA sequence: TGTGCCAGCAGCCAAGAGAATGGGGCGGACTATGGCTACACCTTC. Translation gives CASSQENGADYGYTF.

This sequence joins TRBV30 and TRBJ2-7; 7 positions match TRBD1. The V and J ends lost 4 bases and 2 bases, in that order; junction bases with no gene match: 5. The germline V gene has CDR1 GTSNPN and CDR2 SVGIG (reference sequence). The CDR3 extends over 13 amino acids. CDR3 bases: TGTGCCTGGACGCGGACAGGACCCTACGAGCAGTACTTC. This encodes CAWTRTGPYEQYF.

The chain couples TRBV6-6 to TRBJ2-5; tentatively, D is TRBD1 (6 bases). Germline loops: CDR1 MNHNY, CDR2 SVGAGI (reference sequence). V shed 6 bases and J shed 4 bases, with 12 bases lying between them. The CDR3 runs 13 residues. The chain's CDR3 is CASSPGQSETQYF. The CDR3 DNA follows: TGTGCCAGCAGCCCCGGACAGTCAGAGACCCAGTACTTC.

The chain combines TRBV5-6 with TRBJ2-3; no firm D call. Trimming took 4 bases from V and 7 from J, leaving 10 bases between them. Per the germline V gene, CDR1 is SGHDT and CDR2 is YYEEEE. The CDR3 totals 12 residues. This CDR3 is CASSRGVNTQYF. CDR3 in DNA: TGTGCCAGCAGCAGAGGTGTTAATACGCAGTATTTT.

The V gene is TRBV5-1, the J gene TRBJ1-1; possible D gene TRBD1, 6 bases. The CDR3 contains 14 residues. Deletions cut 3 bases from V and 1 base from J, with 10 bases between. Germline CDR1 reads SGHRS; CDR2 reads YFSETQ. CDR3 DNA: TGCGCCAGCAGCTCGGGCAGGGGGAACACTGAAGCTTTCTTT. This translates into CASSSGRGNTEAFF.

CDR3 amino acids: CASRADMNTEAFF. DNA of the CDR3: TGTGCCAGCAGGGCGGACATGAACACTGAAGCTTTCTTT. This rearrangement joins TRBV2 to TRBJ1-1; perhaps TRBD1 as D (5 bases). The CDR3 consists of 13 residues. Germline V gene data show CDR1 as SNHLY and CDR2 as FYNNEI. With 6 bases removed from V and 0 bases from J, the gap between germline ends came to 8 bases.

The chain carries TRBV11-1 and TRBJ1-1, with 7 bases lining up with TRBD1. Looked up from germline, CDR1 is SGHAT and CDR2 is FQDESV (reference sequence). The J segment lost 4 bases and the V segment lost 3 bases, leaving 5 bases of the junction unmatched. This CDR3 has 14 residues. CDR3 DNA: TGTGCCAGCAGCTTTGGCAGGGGGATCACTGAAGCTTTCTTT. Translating it yields CASSFGRGITEAFF.

This clone was seen a handful of times. The rearrangement joins TRBV5-6 to TRBJ1-4, with a possible D match to TRBD1 (5 bases). This CDR3 contains 16 residues. Trimming took off 0 bases at V and 5 bases at J, with 14 bases between the two ends. Germline V gene sequence: CDR1 SGHDT, CDR2 YYEEEE. DNA of the CDR3: TGTGCCAGCAGCTTGGATCCGGGCAGGGTAAATGAAAAACTGTTTTTT. This encodes CASSLDPGRVNEKLFF.

This clone is medium-sized. The chain uses TRBV2 and TRBJ1-6, with 10 bases that match TRBD1. Germline assignment: CDR1 SNHLY and CDR2 FYNNEI. The CDR3 loop spans 12 amino acids. Losses at the gene ends were 7 bases for V and 13 bases for J; bases not matched to a gene: 4. The CDR3 bases are TGTGCCAGCACCGGGACAGGGGCGCCCCTCCACTTT. Translation: CASTGTGAPLHF.

The genes are TRBV19 and TRBJ1-1; possible D gene TRBD1, 5 bases. The CDR3 is 15 residues long. Trimming pared 3 bases from V and 1 base from J, leaving 12 bases between. Per the germline V gene, CDR1 is LNHDA and CDR2 is SQIVND (reference sequence). The CDR3 DNA reads TGTGCCAGTAGTATGAATGGCAGGGCGAACACTGAAGCTTTCTTT. The encoded protein is CASSMNGRANTEAFF.

This clone showed up just a few times. The V and J genes are TRBV5-1 and TRBJ2-5; TRBD1 matches at 7 bases. Per the germline V gene, CDR1 is SGHRS and CDR2 is YFSETQ. The CDR3 has 15 residues. Trimming removed 5 bases from V and 2 bases from J; junction bases left unmatched: 9. This chain's CDR3 is CASRPIPGQQETQYF. The CDR3 region has the DNA TGCGCCAGCAGACCAATTCCGGGACAGCAAGAGACCCAGTACTTC. Together with reference TRBV5-1 and TRBJ2-5, the CDR3 gives the full variable domain: KAGVTQTPRYLIKTRGQQVTLSCSPISGHRSVSWYQQTPGQGLQFLFEYFSETQRNKGNFPGRFSGRQFSNSRSEMNVSTLELGDSALYLCASRPIPGQQETQYFGPGTRLLVL.

This clone was observed a few times. J is TRBJ2-2 and V is TRBV11-2, with D possibly TRBD2 on 7 matching bases. The germline gives CDR1 SGHAT, CDR2 FQNNGV. This CDR3 spans 14 amino acids. Trimming left V 3 bases short and J 7 bases short, with 12 bases between. CDR3 nucleotides: TGTGCCAGCAGCTTCGCGGGGGCAATCGGGGAGCTGTTTTTT. Translation gives CASSFAGAIGELFF. Variable domain in full (rest from reference TRBV11-2 and TRBJ2-2): EAGVAQSPRYKIIEKRQSVAFWCNPISGHATLYWYQQILGQGPKLLIQFQNNGVVDDSQLPKDRFSAERLKGVDSTLKIQPAKLEDSAVYLCASSFAGAIGELFFGEGSRLTVL.

The chain couples TRBV15 to TRBJ1-2, with 9 bases lining up with TRBD1. Germline V gene lookup returns CDR1 LNHNV and CDR2 YYDKDF (reference sequence). This CDR3 is built from 13 residues. With 4 bases clipped from V and 6 bases from J, the junction kept 3 bases outside the gene matches. Here the CDR3 reads CATSTRQGDGYTF. The CDR3 nucleotides are TGTGCCACCAGCACTCGACAGGGGGATGGCTACACCTTC. Combining the CDR3 with reference TRBV15 and TRBJ1-2 gives the whole variable domain DAMVIQNPRYQVTQFGKPVTLSCSQTLNHNVMYWYQQKSSQAPKLLFHYYDKDFNNEADTPDNFQSRRPNTSFCFLDIRSPGLGDTAMYLCATSTRQGDGYTFGSGTRLTVV.

This clone was found a few times. The gene calls are TRBV28 and TRBJ1-1; D unresolved. CDR3 length equals 12 residues. CDR1 is MDHEN and CDR2 is SYDVKM in the germline V gene. V lost 8 bases to trimming and J lost 4 bases, with 11 bases between them. CDR3 sequence reads: CASGRETTEAFF. The CDR3 region has the DNA TGTGCCAGCGGAAGGGAGACCACTGAAGCTTTCTTT.

The rearrangement joins TRBV9 to TRBJ2-6, with D perhaps matching TRBD1 (5 bases). CDR3 length: 15 residues. With 3 bases removed from V and 2 bases from J, the gap between germline ends came to 9 bases. Per the germline V gene, CDR1 is SGDLS and CDR2 is YYNGEE. CDR3 sequence (DNA): TGTGCCAGCAGCGACCAGGGTGCTGGGGCCAACGTCCTGACTTTC. Its protein is CASSDQGAGANVLTF.

The chain recombines TRBV19 with TRBJ1-2; D may be TRBD1 (5 bases). Germline CDR1 reads LNHDA; CDR2 reads SQIVND (reference sequence). The CDR3 covers 13 residues. Trimming took 2 bases from V and 6 from J, leaving 10 bases between them. CDR3 region: CASSIQGMDGYTF. The CDR3 DNA sequence: TGTGCCAGTAGTATACAGGGAATGGATGGCTACACCTTC.

This clone was counted between two and nine times. The chain has TRBV7-9 and TRBJ1-1; the match to TRBD1 covers 7 bases. From germline, CDR1 is SEHNR and CDR2 FQNEAQ (reference sequence). CDR3 length: 15 amino acids. Trimming took 5 bases from V and 0 from J; bases not matched to a gene: 6. The CDR3 DNA sequence: TGTGCCAGCAGCAACCGACAGGGTATGAACACTGAAGCTTTCTTT. Translating it yields CASSNRQGMNTEAFF.

The V call is TRBV9, the J call TRBJ2-5; 11 bases are shared with TRBD2. Looked up from germline, CDR1 is SGDLS and CDR2 is YYNGEE. The CDR3 is 15 amino acids. The V gene end was trimmed by 4 bases and the J gene end by 5 bases; junction bases not matched to a gene: 7. The CDR3 sequence is CASSFGTSGGETQYF. The CDR3 bases are TGTGCCAGCAGCTTCGGGACTAGCGGCGGGGAGACCCAGTACTTC.

This clone was counted between two and nine times. V and J are TRBV5-6 and TRBJ1-6; no firm D call. The CDR3 loop spans 16 amino acids. Germline loops: CDR1 SGHDT, CDR2 YYEEEE. With 0 bases removed from V and 0 bases from J, the gap between germline ends came to 7 bases. Written as DNA, the CDR3 is TGTGCCAGCAGCTTGGATTCGGGCTCCTATAATTCACCCCTCCACTTT. Amino acid sequence: CASSLDSGSYNSPLHF.

The rearrangement links TRBV12-5 to TRBJ2-7; D remains ambiguous. CDR1 is LGHNT, CDR2 FRNRAP, per germline. The V end lost 6 bases, the J end lost 2 bases, and 8 bases lay between the germline ends. This CDR3 region has 12 residues. CDR3 sequence reads: CASGLNPYEQYF. The DNA of the CDR3 is TGTGCTAGTGGATTAAATCCCTACGAGCAGTACTTC.

This chain links TRBV7-2 with TRBJ2-5; no firm D call. The germline V gene encodes CDR1 SGHTA and CDR2 FQGNSA. The CDR3 sequence is 12 residues long. Trimming took 5 bases from V and 5 from J, leaving 9 bases between them. The CDR3 sequence: CASSRELETQYF. The CDR3 DNA is TGTGCCAGCAGCCGAGAGTTGGAGACCCAGTACTTC.

The V and J genes are TRBV6-5 and TRBJ2-1; 13 nucleotides line up with TRBD2. Losses at the gene ends were 4 bases for V and 9 bases for J; bases not matched to a gene: 6. CDR1 is MNHEY, CDR2 SVGAGI, per germline. The CDR3 has 15 amino acids. The CDR3 loop reads CASSLTSGGAGEQFF. The CDR3 DNA follows: TGTGCCAGCAGTTTAACTAGCGGGGGGGCCGGTGAGCAGTTCTTC.

The chain carries TRBV7-2 and TRBJ1-4; D possibly corresponds to TRBD1 (6 bases). CDR1 SGHTA and CDR2 FQGNSA come from the germline V gene. The CDR3 length is 17 residues. V lost 5 bases and J lost 1, with 17 bases in between. The CDR3 nucleotides are TGTGCCAGCAGCCCGGGACAATTTCGTCAAACTAATGAAAAACTGTTTTTT. Its translation: CASSPGQFRQTNEKLFF.

There are a few counts of this clone. The chain recombines TRBV9 with TRBJ2-1; 9 nucleotides match TRBD1. The CDR3 sequence is 16 residues long. Trimming at V came to 3 bases and at J to 8 bases, leaving 12 bases not matched to a gene. Per the germline V gene, CDR1 is SGDLS and CDR2 is YYNGEE. The CDR3 here is CASSAGDRVLRDEQFF. In DNA, the CDR3 is TGTGCCAGCAGCGCGGGGGACAGGGTCTTAAGGGATGAGCAGTTCTTC. Complete variable domain (other parts from reference TRBV9 and TRBJ2-1): DSGVTQTPKHLITATGQRVTLRCSPRSGDLSVYWYQQSLDQGLQFLIQYYNGEERAKGNILERFSAQQFPDLHSELNLSSLELGDSALYFCASSAGDRVLRDEQFFGPGTRLTVL.

V and J are TRBV4-1 and TRBJ1-1; D possibly corresponds to TRBD1 (6 bases). The ends were cut back, 4 bases at V and 6 bases at J, with 15 bases in the middle. The CDR3 has 14 residues. Germline V gene sequence: CDR1 MGHRA, CDR2 YSYEKL. The CDR3 nucleotides are TGCGCCAGCAGCCGGTCGGATGAGGGGGCTGAAGCTTTCTTT. It translates to CASSRSDEGAEAFF.

This chain links TRBV15 with TRBJ1-2, with D perhaps matching TRBD1 (5 bases). Germline CDR1 and CDR2: LNHNV and YYDKDF (reference sequence). CDR3 length equals 15 residues. V was trimmed by 0 bases and J by 5 bases, leaving 13 bases between them. The CDR3 loop is CATSRDGGVGYGYTF. The DNA for the CDR3 is TGTGCCACCAGCAGAGATGGAGGGGTTGGATATGGCTACACCTTC.

This sequence joins TRBV19 and TRBJ2-2; D perhaps matches TRBD1 (6 bases). V was shortened by 5 bases and J by 5 bases, with 15 bases between the two germline ends. The CDR3 runs to 15 residues. Germline values: CDR1 LNHDA, CDR2 SQIVND (reference sequence). CDR3 sequence reads: CASSPGDTGTGELFF. CDR3 in DNA: TGTGCCAGTAGTCCTGGGGACACCGGTACCGGGGAGCTGTTTTTT.